Included here is one T cell receptor beta chain sequence, with context. This sample is part of a study of blood T cell repertoires in COVID-19. The repertoire was sequenced with immunoSEQ multiplex PCR; TCRdb's copy has only in-frame clones and lacks some. Among about 68,000 clones listed, roughly 90% were seen once. V gave up 3 bases and J gave up 0 bases; unmatched junction bases: 6. Germline loops: CDR1 MNHNS, CDR2 SASEGT. CDR3 length: 16 amino acids. Input material: peripheral blood. The genes are TRBV6-1 and TRBJ2-3; TRBD1 aligns across 7 bases. The sequence was obtained from a man aged 25-45 years with acute or convalescent COVID-19. The DNA of the CDR3 is TGTGCCAGCAGTGACCCCTCGGGACAGAGCACAGATACGCAGTATTTT. This encodes CASSDPSGQSTDTQYF.